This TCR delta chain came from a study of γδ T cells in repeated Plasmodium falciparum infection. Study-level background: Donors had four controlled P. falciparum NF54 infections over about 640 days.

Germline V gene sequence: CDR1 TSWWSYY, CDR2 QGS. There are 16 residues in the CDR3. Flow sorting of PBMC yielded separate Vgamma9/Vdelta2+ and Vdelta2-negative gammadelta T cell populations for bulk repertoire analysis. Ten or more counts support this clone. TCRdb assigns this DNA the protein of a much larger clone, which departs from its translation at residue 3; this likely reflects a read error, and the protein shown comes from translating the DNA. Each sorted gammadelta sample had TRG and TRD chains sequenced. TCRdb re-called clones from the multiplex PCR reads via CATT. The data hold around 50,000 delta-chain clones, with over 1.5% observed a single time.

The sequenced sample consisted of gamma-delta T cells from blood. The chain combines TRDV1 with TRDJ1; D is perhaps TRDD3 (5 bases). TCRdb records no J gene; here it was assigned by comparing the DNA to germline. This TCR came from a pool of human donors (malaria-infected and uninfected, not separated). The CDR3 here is CAFGETRAAYTDKLIF. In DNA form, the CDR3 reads TGTGCTTTTGGGGAAACAAGGGCCGCGTACACCGATAAACTCATCTTT.